This TCR beta chain derives from a study of T cells expressing NK-cell markers. Study overall: Seropositivity for HCMV was found in seven of the eight sequenced donors, with one seronegative.

General observations from the study: Expanded clones of NKG2C+ T cells had an unclear HCMV specificity. The dominant NKG2C+ clonotypes represented roughly 1.0-7.5% of CD8+ T cells in several donors.

Germline CDR1 SGHTA, CDR2 FQGNSA. There are 17 residues in the CDR3. Comments on this clonotype: The antigen remains undetermined.

Libraries used 5'RACE template switching adding universal primer site and UMIs. For each CDR3 protein, TCRdb gives one entry from its re-call of the 5' RACE reads, without DNA. Its clone listing holds 350,000 to 450,000 distinct CDR3 sequences. The V and J genes are TRBV7-2 and TRBJ2-2; without DNA, the TCRdb call of TRBD2 cannot be checked. Specimen: blood T cells: a sorted CD56 or NKG2C T cell subset, CD4+ or CD8+ T cells, or bulk PBMC T cells (not recorded which). The TCR originated in a man between 18 and 69 years old in good health. CDR3: CASSIQVAGGPNGELFF.